Sequencing of this TCR beta chain was carried out in a study of beta chain features in type 1 diabetes. Study-level points and caveats: Relative to healthy donors, patients appeared to have naive, central memory and Treg TCRB repertoires that were more similar.

Expressed TCRB transcripts got sequenced, as all isolated RNA was reverse transcribed. TCRdb keeps only in-frame clones here, not all; method: immunoSEQ multiplex PCR. Seen here are 150,000 to 200,000 clones, approximately 9.1% observed once, and the top ten hold about 2.1%. CDR3 length: 16 residues. This clone was seen repeatedly, ten times or more. Antigen unknown. The TCR originated in a woman aged 18 to 35 in good health. Specimen: central memory CD4+ T cells from blood. The chain combines TRBV12-2 with TRBJ2-1; no check of the table's D call, TRBD1, against the DNA was made. TRBV12-2 is reported as a pseudogene. CDR3 sequence (DNA): TGTGCAAGTCGCTTAGCGACAAGGCAGAGTTACAATGAGCAGTTCTTC. This translates into CASRLATRQSYNEQFF.